The TCR beta chain under discussion was sequenced for a study of cytomegalovirus exposure and HLA in healthy donors. Germline trimming cut 0 bases from V and 4 bases from J; bases unmatched to any gene: 3. This CDR3 has 14 amino acids. CDR1 and CDR2 (germline): SGHDT, YYEEEE. Amplification used 60 Vbeta primers and 13 Jbeta primers. Some clones are missing from TCRdb's copy, which holds only in-frame ones; the method was immunoSEQ multiplex PCR. There are about 120,000 clones in the sample; approximately 80% occur only once, and 2% to 2.5% lies in the top ten. This TCR derives from a woman aged 40 to 50 in good health and CMV-seronegative. Source material: PBMCs. V usage is TRBV5-6 and J usage is TRBJ1-2; 7 bases fit TRBD1. CDR3 sequence reads: CASSLGDRVYGYTF. In nucleotides, the CDR3 is TGTGCCAGCAGCTTGGGAGACAGGGTCTATGGCTACACCTTC. The full variable domain, with the rest looked up from reference TRBV5-6 and TRBJ1-2, is DAGVTQSPTHLIKTRGQQVTLRCSPKSGHDTVSWYQQALGQGPQFIFQYYEEEERQRGNFPDRFSGHQFPNYSSELNVNALLLGDSALYLCASSLGDRVYGYTFGSGTRLTVV.